A single sample is the source of the 12 T cell receptor beta chains below, sequenced in a study of fetal regulatory T cell absence and autoimmunity. TCRdb's table, derived via immunoSEQ multiplex PCR, lists solely in-frame clones and lacks some. The table shows some 87,000 clones, with less than 80% occurring only once. The sequenced sample was pancreas tissue. These TCRs come from a male donor with IPEX syndrome.

The chain carries TRBV7-9 and TRBJ1-1; D is unclear. The CDR3 runs 14 residues. V lost 5 bases and J lost 0, with 10 bases in between. Germline CDR1 reads SEHNR; CDR2 reads FQNEAQ (reference sequence). CDR3 nucleotides: TGTGCCAGCAGCCCTACGGGCATGAACACTGAAGCTTTCTTT. Translating gives CASSPTGMNTEAFF.

This clone was seen a few times. The chain carries TRBV19 and TRBJ2-1; a possible D gene is TRBD1 (6 bases). The germline V gene has CDR1 LNHDA and CDR2 SQIVND (reference sequence). The V end was cut by 5 bases, the J end by 9 bases, with 17 bases between. The length of the CDR3 is 14 residues. This chain's CDR3 is CASSAGTLYGEQFF. CDR3 nucleotides: TGTGCCAGTAGTGCCGGGACACTTTATGGTGAGCAGTTCTTC. The complete variable domain, with remaining parts taken from reference TRBV19 and TRBJ2-1, reads DGGITQSPKYLFRKEGQNVTLSCEQNLNHDAMYWYRQDPGQGLRLIYYSQIVNDFQKGDIAEGYSVSREKKESFPLTVTSAQKNPTAFYLCASSAGTLYGEQFFGPGTRLTVL.

This sequence joins TRBV2 and TRBJ2-7; D remains unclear. Germline-derived CDR1 and CDR2 are SNHLY and FYNNEI. The CDR3 runs 15 residues. Trimming shortened V by 8 bases and J by 1 base, and 18 bases separated the two germline ends. The CDR3 here is CASHLTSDTSYEQYF. The CDR3 DNA is TGTGCCAGCCATCTAACCAGCGATACTTCCTACGAGCAGTACTTC.

CDR3 amino acids: CASSEGLAGLFYEQYF. In DNA form, the CDR3 reads TGTGCCAGCAGCGAGGGACTAGCGGGGTTGTTCTACGAGCAGTACTTC. The V call is TRBV5-6, the J call TRBJ2-7; 13 bases fit TRBD2. Germline-derived CDR1 and CDR2 are SGHDT and YYEEEE. With 4 bases clipped from V and 3 bases from J, the junction kept 7 bases outside the gene matches. The CDR3 length is 16 residues.

This chain connects TRBV6-5 to TRBJ2-2; weak D call: TRBD2 (6 bases). V was clipped by 2 bases and J by 7 bases, with 8 bases between them. Germline V gene sequence: CDR1 MNHEY, CDR2 SVGAGI. CDR3 length: 13 amino acids. CDR3 residues: CASSYMTSGELFF. Written as DNA, the CDR3 is TGTGCCAGCAGTTACATGACTAGCGGGGAGCTGTTTTTT.

In its sample, this clone was seen once. The chain links TRBV5-6 to TRBJ1-1; D unclear. In germline, CDR1 is SGHDT, CDR2 YYEEEE. Trimming pared 6 bases from V and 3 bases from J, leaving 18 bases between. The CDR3 extends over 15 amino acids. In nucleotides, the CDR3 is TGTGCCAGCACCCTTCTTGGGGTTCGGTACACTGAAGCTTTCTTT. Translated: CASTLLGVRYTEAFF.

The chain joins TRBV9 to TRBJ2-2; TRBD2 matches 14 bases. This CDR3 contains 17 residues. V trimming: 3 bases; J trimming: 6 bases; junction bases outside the gene matches: 7. Germline V gene data show CDR1 as SGDLS and CDR2 as YYNGEE. CDR3 DNA: TGTGCCAGCAGCGCCACGGGGACTAGCGGGAGCCCCGGGGAGCTGTTTTTT. Residues: CASSATGTSGSPGELFF.

The chain employs TRBV9 and TRBJ2-3, with D possibly TRBD2 on 6 matching bases. Germline V lookup: CDR1 SGDLS, CDR2 YYNGEE. V was shortened by 0 bases and J by 6 bases, with 11 bases between the two germline ends. The CDR3 extends over 14 amino acids. CDR3 protein: CASSVDPGRDTQYF. The CDR3 nucleotides read TGTGCCAGCAGCGTAGATCCAGGGAGGGATACGCAGTATTTT. Complete variable domain (other parts from reference TRBV9 and TRBJ2-3): DSGVTQTPKHLITATGQRVTLRCSPRSGDLSVYWYQQSLDQGLQFLIQYYNGEERAKGNILERFSAQQFPDLHSELNLSSLELGDSALYFCASSVDPGRDTQYFGPGTRLTVL.

The chain couples TRBV7-8 to TRBJ2-2; D may be TRBD2 (6 bases). The V gene's germline CDR1 is SGHVS and CDR2 FQNEAQ. The V and J ends lost 3 bases and 4 bases respectively, with 18 bases between them. This CDR3 is built from 17 residues. The DNA for the CDR3 is TGTGCCAGCAGCTTCCCCCGACTAGGTCGTAGCACCGGGGAGCTGTTTTTT. This codes for CASSFPRLGRSTGELFF.

The J gene is TRBJ2-5, the V gene TRBV10-3; TRBD1 agrees at 8 bases. With 2 bases clipped from V and 4 bases from J, the junction kept 6 bases outside the gene matches. This CDR3 is built from 15 residues. Germline CDR1 is ENHRY and CDR2 is SYGVKD. CDR3 coding DNA: TGTGCCATCAGTGAGCGTCAGGGGGCCGGAGAGACCCAGTACTTC. This sequence encodes CAISERQGAGETQYF.

The J gene is TRBJ2-7, the V gene TRBV30, with 11 bases identical to TRBD2. There are 14 residues in the CDR3. Germline V CDR1 and CDR2: GTSNPN, SVGIG (reference sequence). After removal of 1 base from V and 2 bases from J, the junction contained 1 base not matched to a gene. CDR3 sequence reads: CAWSGLAGPYEQYF. DNA of the CDR3: TGTGCCTGGAGTGGACTAGCGGGACCCTACGAGCAGTACTTC.

The chain has TRBV25-1 and TRBJ2-1, with 11 bases matching TRBD2. V was pared by 4 bases and J by 3 bases, with 2 bases of the junction left unmatched. CDR3 size: 15 residues. The V gene's germline CDR1 is MGHDK and CDR2 SYGVNS. For the CDR3, the DNA is TGTGCCAGCAGTGTAGCGGGAGGGCACTACAATGAGCAGTTCTTC. Encoded protein: CASSVAGGHYNEQFF.